Included here is one TCR beta chain sequence, with context. Its antigen is as yet unknown. Timing groups of about 4 and about 12 weeks for second doses were pooled. The data were obtained in a study of T cell responses to AZD1222 COVID-19 vaccine. General observations from the study: Donors were mostly white British, more females; clonal diversity possibly underestimated.

Only in-frame clones appear in the TCRdb table, and some are missing; sequencing was by immunoSEQ multiplex PCR. The sample shows roughly 140,000 clones, roughly 90% of them seen only once. The sample here was peripheral blood, taken 28 days after the second AZD1222 dose. The TCR was taken from an adult who received the AZD1222 COVID-19 vaccine.

CDR3 nucleotides: TGTGCCAGCTCACGCGGGGACACTGAAGCTTTCTTT. It yields the protein CASSRGDTEAFF. J is TRBJ1-1 and V is TRBV18; D is ambiguous. This CDR3 is 12 amino acids long. Germline-derived CDR1 and CDR2 are KGHSH and LQKENI. The germline V and J ends were trimmed by 4 bases and 3 bases, with 6 bases remaining between them.